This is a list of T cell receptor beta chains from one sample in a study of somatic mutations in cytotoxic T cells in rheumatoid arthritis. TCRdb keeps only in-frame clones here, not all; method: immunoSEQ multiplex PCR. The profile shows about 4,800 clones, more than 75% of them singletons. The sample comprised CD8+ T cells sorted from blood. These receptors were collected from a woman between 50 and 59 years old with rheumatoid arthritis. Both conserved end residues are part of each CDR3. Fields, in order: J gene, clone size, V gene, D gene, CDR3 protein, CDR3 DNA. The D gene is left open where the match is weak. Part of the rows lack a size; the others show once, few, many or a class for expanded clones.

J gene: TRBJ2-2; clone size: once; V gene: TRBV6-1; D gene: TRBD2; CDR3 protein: CASSVGGAKGAGELFF; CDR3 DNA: TGTGCCAGCAGTGTCGGGGGGGCGAAGGGTGCCGGGGAGCTGTTTTTT
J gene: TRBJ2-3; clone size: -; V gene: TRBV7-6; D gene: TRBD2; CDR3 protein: CASSLAAVAGATDTQYF; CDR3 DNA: TGTGCCAGCAGCTTAGCGGCGGTAGCGGGGGCCACAGATACGCAGTATTTT
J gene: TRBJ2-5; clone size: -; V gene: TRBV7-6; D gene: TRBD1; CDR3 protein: CASSLFPPLRGRQETQYF; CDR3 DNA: TGTGCCAGCAGCTTATTTCCCCCTCTCAGGGGGCGTCAAGAGACCCAGTACTTC
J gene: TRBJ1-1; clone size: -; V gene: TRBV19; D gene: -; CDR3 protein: CASSLEGRNTEAFF; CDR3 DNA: TGTGCCAGTAGCTTGGAGGGGAGGAACACTGAAGCTTTCTTT
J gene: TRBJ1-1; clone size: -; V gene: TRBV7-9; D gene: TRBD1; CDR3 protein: CASSKGQSNTEAFF; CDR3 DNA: TGTGCCAGCAGCAAGGGACAGTCGAACACTGAAGCTTTCTTT
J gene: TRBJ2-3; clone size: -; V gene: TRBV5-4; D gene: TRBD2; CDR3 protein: CASSLGVSGGGRDTQYF; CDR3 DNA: TGTGCCAGCAGCTTGGGGGTTAGCGGGGGAGGTAGAGATACGCAGTATTTT
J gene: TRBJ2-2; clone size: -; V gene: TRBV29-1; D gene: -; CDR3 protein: CSVGFLGTDTPKKNTGELFF; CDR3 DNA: TGCAGCGTCGGTTTTCTCGGGACTGATACACCGAAAAAGAACACCGGGGAGCTGTTTTTT
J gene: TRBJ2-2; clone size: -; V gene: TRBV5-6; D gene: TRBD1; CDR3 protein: CASTLSPGGPNTGELFF; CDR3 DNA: TGTGCCAGCACCCTGTCCCCAGGGGGTCCAAACACCGGGGAGCTGTTTTTT
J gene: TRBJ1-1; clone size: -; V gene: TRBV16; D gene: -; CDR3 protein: CASSPPSGTEAFF; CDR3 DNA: TGTGCCAGCAGCCCCCCGTCCGGGACAGAAGCTTTCTTT
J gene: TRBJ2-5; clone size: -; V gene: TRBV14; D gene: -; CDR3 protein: CASSQQGSRETQYF; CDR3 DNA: TGTGCCAGCAGCCAACAGGGGTCCCGTGAGACCCAGTACTTC
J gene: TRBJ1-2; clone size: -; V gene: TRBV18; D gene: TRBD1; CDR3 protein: CASSEAGTVYGYTF; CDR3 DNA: TGTGCCAGCTCAGAAGCCGGGACAGTCTATGGCTACACCTTC
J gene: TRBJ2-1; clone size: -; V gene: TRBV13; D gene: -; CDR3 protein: CASSNNRVSVYNEQFF; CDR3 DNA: TGTGCCAGCAGCAACAACAGGGTTAGTGTATACAATGAGCAGTTCTTC
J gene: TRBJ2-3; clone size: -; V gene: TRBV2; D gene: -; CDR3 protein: CASSDPGGTVTDTQYF; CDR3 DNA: TGTGCCAGCAGTGATCCGGGGGGGACAGTCACAGATACGCAGTATTTT
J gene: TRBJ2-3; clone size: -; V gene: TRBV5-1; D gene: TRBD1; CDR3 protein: CASSWGQGADTQYF; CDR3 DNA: TGCGCCAGCAGCTGGGGACAGGGAGCAGATACGCAGTATTTT
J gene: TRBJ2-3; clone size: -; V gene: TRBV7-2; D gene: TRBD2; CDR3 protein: CASSPGGRGGGTDTQYF; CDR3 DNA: TGTGCCAGCAGCCCAGGGGGGCGGGGGGGCGGCACAGATACGCAGTATTTT
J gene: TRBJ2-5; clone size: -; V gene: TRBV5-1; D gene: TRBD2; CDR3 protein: CASSLEGLAGVVETQYF; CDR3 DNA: TGCGCCAGCAGCTTGGAGGGACTAGCGGGGGTAGTAGAGACCCAGTACTTC
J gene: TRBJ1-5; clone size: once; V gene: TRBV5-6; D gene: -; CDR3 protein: CASSLAPTGPQHF; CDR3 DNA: TGTGCCAGCAGCTTGGCCCCGACGGGGCCCCAGCATTTT
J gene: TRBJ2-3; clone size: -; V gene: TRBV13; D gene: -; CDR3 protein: CASSLFPQGWELGGSLPDTQYF; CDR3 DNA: TGTGCCAGCAGCTTATTTCCCCAGGGTTGGGAACTGGGGGGTTCTTTACCAGATACGCAGTATTTT
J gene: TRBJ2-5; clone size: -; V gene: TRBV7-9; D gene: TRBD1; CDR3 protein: CASSLTGVDETQYF; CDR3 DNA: TGTGCCAGCAGCCTTACAGGGGTAGACGAGACCCAGTACTTC
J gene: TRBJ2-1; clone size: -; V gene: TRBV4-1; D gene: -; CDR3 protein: CASSQRQVGDEQFF; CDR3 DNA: TGCGCCAGCAGCCAACGACAGGTGGGGGATGAGCAGTTCTTC
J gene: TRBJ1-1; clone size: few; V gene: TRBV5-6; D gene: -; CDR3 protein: CASSSELKRTEAFF; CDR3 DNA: TGTGCCAGCAGCTCCGAACTGAAGAGGACTGAAGCTTTCTTT
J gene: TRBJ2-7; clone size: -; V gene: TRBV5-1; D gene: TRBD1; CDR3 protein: CASSLAPGTGNYEQYF; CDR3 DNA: TGCGCCAGCAGCTTGGCTCCCGGGACAGGAAACTACGAGCAGTACTTC
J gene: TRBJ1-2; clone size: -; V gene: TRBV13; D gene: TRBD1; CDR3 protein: CASSLRGDRDDGNYGYTF; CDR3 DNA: TGTGCCAGCAGCCTAAGGGGGGACAGGGATGATGGAAACTATGGCTACACCTTC
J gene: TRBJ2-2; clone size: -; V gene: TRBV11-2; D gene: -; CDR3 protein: CASSQTGELFF; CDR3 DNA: TGTGCCAGCAGCCAAACCGGGGAGCTGTTTTTT
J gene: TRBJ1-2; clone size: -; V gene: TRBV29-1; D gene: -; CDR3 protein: CSVGDSGGYTF; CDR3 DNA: TGCAGCGTCGGGGATTCTGGAGGCTACACCTTC